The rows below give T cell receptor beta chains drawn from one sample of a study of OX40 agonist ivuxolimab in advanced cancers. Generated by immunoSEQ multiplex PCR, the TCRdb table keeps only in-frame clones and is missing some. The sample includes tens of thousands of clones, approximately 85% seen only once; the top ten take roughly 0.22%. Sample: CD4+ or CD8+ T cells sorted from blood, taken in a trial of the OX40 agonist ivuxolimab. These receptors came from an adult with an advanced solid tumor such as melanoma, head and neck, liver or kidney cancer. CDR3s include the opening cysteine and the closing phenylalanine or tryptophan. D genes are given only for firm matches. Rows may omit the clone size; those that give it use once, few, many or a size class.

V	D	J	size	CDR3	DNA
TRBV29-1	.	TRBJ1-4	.	CSVAVGPGEKLFF	TGCAGCGTTGCGGTGGGGCCGGGAGAAAAACTGTTTTTT
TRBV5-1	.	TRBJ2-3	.	CASTRLGSTDTQYF	TGCGCCAGCACCCGACTAGGGAGCACAGATACGCAGTATTTT
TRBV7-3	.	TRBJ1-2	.	CASSLGGAGSGYGYTF	TGTGCCAGCAGCTTAGGGGGAGCAGGGTCCGGTTATGGCTACACCTTC
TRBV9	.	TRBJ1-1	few	CASSVDGRNTEAFF	TGTGCCAGCAGCGTAGACGGGAGGAACACTGAAGCTTTCTTT
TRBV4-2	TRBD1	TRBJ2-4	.	CASSQLQGAMGIQYF	TGTGCCAGCAGCCAACTACAGGGGGCCATGGGGATTCAGTACTTC
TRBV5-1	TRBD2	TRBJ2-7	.	CASNLSGRGSEQYF	TGCGCCAGCAACCTTAGCGGGAGGGGCAGCGAGCAGTACTTC
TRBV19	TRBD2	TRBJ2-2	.	CASIRDYDTGELFF	TGTGCCAGTATACGGGACTACGACACCGGGGAGCTGTTTTTT
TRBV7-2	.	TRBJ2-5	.	CASSTSGVGETQYF	TGTGCCAGCAGCACATCTGGAGTAGGGGAGACCCAGTACTTC
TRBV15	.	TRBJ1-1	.	CATSGADRRNTEAFF	TGTGCCACCAGCGGGGCCGACAGGAGGAACACTGAAGCTTTCTTT
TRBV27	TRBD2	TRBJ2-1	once	CATGGLAGSSSYNEQFF	TGTGCCACAGGAGGACTAGCGGGCAGTAGCTCCTACAATGAGCAGTTCTTC
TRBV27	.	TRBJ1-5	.	CASSPQVPIGYSNQPQHF	TGTGCCAGCAGTCCGCAGGTCCCGATTGGGTATAGCAATCAGCCCCAGCATTTT
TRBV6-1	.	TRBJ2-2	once	CASSARGGENGGELFF	TGTGCCAGCAGTGCCCGAGGTGGCGAAAATGGCGGGGAGCTGTTTTTT
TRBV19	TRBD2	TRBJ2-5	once	CASSIGGGLIQETQYF	TGTGCCAGTAGTATCGGCGGGGGGTTGATTCAAGAGACCCAGTACTTC
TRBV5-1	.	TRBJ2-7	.	CASSPPSPESQYF	TGCGCCAGCAGCCCGCCTTCCCCGGAGAGCCAGTACTTC
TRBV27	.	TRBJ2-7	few	CASSTSLKPYEQYF	TGTGCCAGCAGTACGTCCCTGAAGCCATACGAGCAGTACTTC
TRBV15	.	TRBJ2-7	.	CATSREQQQYF	TGTGCCACCAGCAGAGAGCAGCAGCAGTACTTC
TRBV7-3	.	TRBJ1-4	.	CASSPGGRNEKLFF	TGTGCCAGCAGCCCCGGCGGGAGAAATGAAAAACTGTTTTTT
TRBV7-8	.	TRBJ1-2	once	CASSLVSSGIGYTF	TGTGCCAGCAGCTTAGTATCTTCAGGGATCGGCTACACCTTC
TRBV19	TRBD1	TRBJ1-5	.	CASSTNPDRGLQPQHF	TGTGCCAGTAGTACCAACCCCGACAGGGGGCTTCAGCCCCAGCATTTT
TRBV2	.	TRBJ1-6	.	CASSGRGRHNSPLHF	TGTGCCAGCAGCGGCCGGGGACGGCATAATTCACCCCTCCACTTT
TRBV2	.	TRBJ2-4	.	CASSGGGQGYKNIQYF	TGTGCCAGCAGTGGAGGGGGGCAGGGTTACAAAAACATTCAGTACTTC
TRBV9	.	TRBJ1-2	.	CASSVDSGPQGGGYTF	TGTGCCAGCAGCGTAGACTCGGGGCCCCAAGGGGGTGGCTACACCTTC
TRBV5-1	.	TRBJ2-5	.	CASSNGGNLMETQYF	TGCGCCAGCAGCAATGGGGGTAACCTGATGGAGACCCAGTACTTC
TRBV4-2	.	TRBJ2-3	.	CASSPPPTVGETQYF	TGTGCCAGCAGCCCCCCCCCGACAGTCGGGGAGACGCAGTATTTT
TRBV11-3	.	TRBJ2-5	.	CASSFNGETQYF	TGTGCCAGCAGCTTTAATGGAGAGACCCAGTACTTC
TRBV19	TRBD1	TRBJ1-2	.	CASTPRGRDYGYTF	TGTGCCAGTACCCCCAGGGGGCGCGACTATGGCTACACCTTC
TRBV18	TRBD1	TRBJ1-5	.	CASSPTGTDNQPQHF	TGTGCCAGCTCACCAACCGGGACAGACAATCAGCCCCAGCATTTT
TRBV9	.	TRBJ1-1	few	CASSRVTNTEAFF	TGTGCCAGCAGCAGAGTTACGAACACTGAAGCTTTCTTT
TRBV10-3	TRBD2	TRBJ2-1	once	CAVYSGSFNEQFF	TGTGCCGTCTATAGCGGGAGTTTCAATGAGCAGTTCTTC
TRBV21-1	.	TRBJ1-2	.	CASSKDRGFGYTF	TGTGCCAGCAGCAAGGACAGGGGGTTTGGCTACACCTTC
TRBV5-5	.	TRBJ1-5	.	CASSLRGEHQPQHF	TGTGCCAGCAGCTTGAGGGGGGAGCATCAGCCCCAGCATTTT
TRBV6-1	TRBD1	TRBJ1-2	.	CASWRTGAVGYTF	TGTGCCAGCTGGCGCACAGGGGCGGTTGGCTACACCTTC